Described below is a single T cell receptor beta chain sequence and its context. It lacks a known antigen. A single base separates this from a much larger clone, so it may be a read error. Amplification of TCR beta CDR3 regions was carried out from RNA transcripts. For the first round of RT-PCR on the TCR CDR3, the HTBI primer set was used together with the Qiagen OneStep RT-PCR kit. A second multiplex PCR round built the libraries, followed by size selection and purification. Libraries were sequenced paired-end with 100 bp reads on an Illumina HiSeq2000. From the authors' description of their analysis: Raw data were processed with SOAPnuke, discarding reads with adapters, uncalled bases, mean Phred below 15, or no exact constant-primer or identifier match. High-quality paired reads were merged with COPE v1.2.5, and unique nucleotide sequences were defined as clonotypes. MiTCR v1.1 was used to align the clonotypes against IMGT TRBV, TRBD and TRBJ reference segments. Only V-J combinations with frequency above 0.0001, covering about 99% of repertoires, were analysed. The TCS score was defined as F50 (clonal expansion) divided by E x V (chaos), with BLOSUM62-based TCRdist calculated between CDR3 peptides within each V-J. Welch's t-statistics and random forest reduced approximately 520 V-J features to around 14, which were used in a naive Bayes classifier (R e1071). The similarity between thyroid and blood repertoires was quantified using the Morisita-Horn index. The public reads were reprocessed in TCRdb via fastp at Q25 and MiXCR, keeping in-frame beta chains. Here each entry gathers all rows of one CDR3 protein and keeps the most common genes and DNA. TCRdb assigned the V and J calls; the authors' analysis was not used. The sample table shows a few hundred thousand distinct CDR3 sequences, and 46% are seen once. The ten largest clones add up to 15% to 20% of the sample.

The data were taken from a study of T cells in Graves' hyperthyroidism and ophthalmopathy (dated by TCRdb to about 2019). Looking at the study overall: A discovery cohort of around 100 patients, 43 with Graves' ophthalmopathy and 57 with stable Graves' hyperthyroidism, was used to find distinguishing TCR V-J signatures. Following sampling, methimazole starting at 30 mg daily was given to hyperthyroidism patients, and high-dose intravenous methylprednisolone was given to ophthalmopathy patients. An independent validation cohort of around 19 hyperthyroidism patients and over 15 patients who later progressed to ophthalmopathy tested prospective prediction of ophthalmopathy. The approximately 100 discovery patients were divided at random into training and test sets in a 7:3 ratio. In addition, the study compared T-cell repertoires in thyroid tissue and in blood from about six Graves' hyperthyroidism patients. TCR Vbeta CDR3 sequencing of some 140 peripheral blood samples (over 40 ophthalmopathy, around 80 hyperthyroidism and around 17 progressor patients) is reported in the paper.

Exclusion was applied to patients with uncontrolled infections, other autoimmune diseases, pregnancy or lactation. Diagnoses were based on clinical symptoms, serum thyroxine and TRAb, thyroid ultrasound and orbital computed tomography. Total RNA was extracted using Trizol reagent, and RNA quality was assessed on an Agilent 2100 Bioanalyzer. A distance of 15 bases separates the germline ends of V and J, which lose 6 bases and 7 bases respectively. CDR1 is given as MNHNY and CDR2 as SVGAGI, both from the germline V gene (reference sequence). The CDR3 runs 14 amino acids, cysteine and phenylalanine included. This entry keeps only the CDR3 DNA: 42 bases, framed from base 1. What the authors observed across the whole study: No statistical method was used to fix the sample size in advance, and group allocation was not hidden from the investigators. In validation, the model predicted progression to ophthalmopathy with over 60% sensitivity and 72% to 75% specificity, a median of around 6.6 months before onset. A model built on a 13 V-J signature distinguished ophthalmopathy from stable hyperthyroidism, reaching around 90% sensitivity and under 84% specificity in cross-validation and 80%/75% in testing. Most expanded thyroid clonotypes (frequency above 0.001) were also detected in blood, suggesting blood repertoires may reflect thyroid immune responses.

The sequence is built from TRBV6-6 and TRBJ2-2, and TRBD2 may be the D gene, going by 6 matching bases. The receptor was isolated from an adult woman with Graves' disease, either hyperthyroidism or ophthalmopathy (not recorded which). Specimen: peripheral blood or thyroid tissue (not recorded which). In nucleotides, the sequence is TGTGCCAGCAGGGAGGGCCGCAGTCACGGGGAGCTGTTTTTT. It specifies CASREGRSHGELFF.